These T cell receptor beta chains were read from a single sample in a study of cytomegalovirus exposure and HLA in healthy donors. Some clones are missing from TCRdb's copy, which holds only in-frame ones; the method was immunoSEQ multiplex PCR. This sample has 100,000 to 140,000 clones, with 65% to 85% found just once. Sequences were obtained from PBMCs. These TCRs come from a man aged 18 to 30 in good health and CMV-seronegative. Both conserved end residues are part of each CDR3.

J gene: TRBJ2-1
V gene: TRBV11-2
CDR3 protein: CASSPSLRNNEQFF

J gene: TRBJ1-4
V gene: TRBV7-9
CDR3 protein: CASRPPGQGNEKLFF

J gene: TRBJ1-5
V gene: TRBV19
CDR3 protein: CASSSRGYNQPQHF

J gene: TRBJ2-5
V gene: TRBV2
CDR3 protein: CASTLSGARWDQYF

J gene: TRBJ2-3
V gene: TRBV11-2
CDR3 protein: CASSSTRQGSSTDTQYF

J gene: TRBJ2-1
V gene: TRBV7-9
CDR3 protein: CASSPAPADEQFF

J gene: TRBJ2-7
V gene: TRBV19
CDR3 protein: CASNQGAGEQYF

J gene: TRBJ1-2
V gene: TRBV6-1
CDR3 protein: CASSTRSYYTF

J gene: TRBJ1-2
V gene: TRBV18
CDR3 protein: CASSETDNYGYTF

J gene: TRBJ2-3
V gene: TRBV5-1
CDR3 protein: CASSRQDGMGDTQYF

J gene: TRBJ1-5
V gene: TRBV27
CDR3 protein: CASSLYGMNSNQPQHF

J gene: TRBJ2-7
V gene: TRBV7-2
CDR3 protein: CASSKGLAGLTYEQYF

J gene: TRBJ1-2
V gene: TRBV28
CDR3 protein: CASSFVGRQGEGYTF

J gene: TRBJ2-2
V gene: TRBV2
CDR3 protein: CASSEAGTGTGSAGELFF

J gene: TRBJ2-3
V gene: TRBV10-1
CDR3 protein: CASSDRRRGYTDTQYF

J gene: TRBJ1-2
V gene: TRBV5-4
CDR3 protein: CASSKNRGSGYTF

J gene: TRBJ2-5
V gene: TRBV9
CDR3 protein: CASSAGTLQETQYF

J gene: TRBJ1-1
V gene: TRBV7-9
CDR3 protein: CASSLSRQGALAEAFF

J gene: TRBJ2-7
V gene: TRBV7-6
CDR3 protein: CASSPRVIDEQYF

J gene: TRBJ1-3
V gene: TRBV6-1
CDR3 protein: CASSEGWGQGYTIYF

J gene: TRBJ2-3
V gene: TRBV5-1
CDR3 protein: CAVTTGTGGTDTQYF

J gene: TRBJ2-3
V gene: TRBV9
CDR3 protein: CASSPLIGVITDTQYF

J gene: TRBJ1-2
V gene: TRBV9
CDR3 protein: CASSVGPLNYGYTF

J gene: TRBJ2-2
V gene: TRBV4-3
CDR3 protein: CASSQDLFPTFGTGELFF